This T cell receptor (beta chain) came from a study of a mutant IDH1 vaccine in newly diagnosed glioma. Here immunoSEQ multiplex PCR was the method, and the copy in TCRdb shows in-frame clones only, minus some. The table shows 35,000 to 50,000 clones, with approximately 90% occurring only once. Between the trimmed V and J ends, which lost 1 base and 3 bases, there was a span of 16 bases. Per the germline V gene, CDR1 is LGHNA and CDR2 is YSLEER. The CDR3 runs to 16 residues. The time point was: week 23, last vaccination. Topical imiquimod was applied with each vaccine dose, which held 300 ug of mutant IDH1 20-mer peptide. With regard to this clone: As yet, its antigen is unknown.

V and J are TRBV4-3 and TRBJ2-7, with D perhaps matching TRBD1 or TRBD2 (5 bases each). The sequencing here drew on PBMCs, taken from a glioma patient whose treatment included an IDH1 peptide vaccine. The origin of this receptor is a man between 50 and 59 years old with glioma. Written as DNA, the CDR3 is TGCGCCAGCAGCCAAGCCAGTGGGACGGAAATCTACGAGCAGTACTTC. Its translation is CASSQASGTEIYEQYF.